The 4 T cell receptor beta chains in this list originate from one sample, sequenced in a study of OX40 agonist ivuxolimab in advanced cancers. Sequencing was performed with immunoSEQ multiplex PCR; in TCRdb, only in-frame clones are kept and a portion is missing. Of 90,000 to 150,000 clones listed, around 91% are singletons. Source: CD4+ or CD8+ T cells sorted from blood, taken in a trial of the OX40 agonist ivuxolimab. The receptors come from an adult with an advanced solid tumor such as melanoma, head and neck, liver or kidney cancer.

CDR3 loop: CATWDATNSGNTIYF. In DNA, the CDR3 is TGTGCCACATGGGACGCTACCAACTCTGGAAACACCATATATTTT. This chain joins TRBV10-3 and TRBJ1-3, with D possibly matching TRBD1 (5 bases). CDR3 length equals 15 residues. The germline V gene has CDR1 ENHRY and CDR2 SYGVKD. Trimming removed 10 bases at V and 0 bases at J, with 16 bases between.

The chain joins TRBV4-3 to TRBJ2-2; 10 bases map to TRBD2. The CDR3 sequence is 18 residues long. The germline gives CDR1 LGHNA, CDR2 YSLEER. V dropped 0 bases and J dropped 3; count of bases not matched to a gene: 7. The DNA of the CDR3 is TGCGCCAGCAGCCAAGAACTAAGCGGGGGGGCGTACACCGGGGAGCTGTTTTTT. This gives the protein CASSQELSGGAYTGELFF.

The CDR3 here is CASSVELYTDTQYF. CDR3 nucleotides: TGTGCCAGCAGCGTAGAACTTTACACAGATACGCAGTATTTT. The chain joins TRBV9 to TRBJ2-3, with D hard to call. This CDR3 spans 14 amino acids. Germline V gives CDR1 SGDLS, CDR2 YYNGEE. Trimming pared 0 bases from V and 2 bases from J, leaving 7 bases between.

The chain joins TRBV5-6 to TRBJ2-7, with a tentative D call TRBD1 (6 bases). This CDR3 region has 14 residues. V was shortened by 2 bases and J by 2 bases, with 11 bases between the two germline ends. Germline assignment: CDR1 SGHDT and CDR2 YYEEEE. In DNA form, the CDR3 reads TGTGCCAGCAGCTTTAACAGGGTTACCTACGAGCAGTACTTC. Its protein product is CASSFNRVTYEQYF.